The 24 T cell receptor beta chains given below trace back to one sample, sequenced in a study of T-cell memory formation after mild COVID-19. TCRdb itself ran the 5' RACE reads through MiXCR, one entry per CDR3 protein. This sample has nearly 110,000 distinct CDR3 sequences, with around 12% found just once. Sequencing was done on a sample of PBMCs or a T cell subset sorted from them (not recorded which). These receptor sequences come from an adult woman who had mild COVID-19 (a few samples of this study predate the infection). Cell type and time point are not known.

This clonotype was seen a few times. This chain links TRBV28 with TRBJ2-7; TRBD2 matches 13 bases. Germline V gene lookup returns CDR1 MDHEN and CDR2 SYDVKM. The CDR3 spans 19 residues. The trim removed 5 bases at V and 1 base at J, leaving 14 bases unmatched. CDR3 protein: CASSPGPGLAGIRSYEQYF. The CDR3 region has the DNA TGTGCCAGCAGTCCCGGTCCGGGACTAGCGGGAATTAGATCCTACGAGCAGTACTTC.

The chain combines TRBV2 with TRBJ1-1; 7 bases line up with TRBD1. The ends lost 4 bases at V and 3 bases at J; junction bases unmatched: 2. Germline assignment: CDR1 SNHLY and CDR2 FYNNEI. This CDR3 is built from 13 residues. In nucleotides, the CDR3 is TGTGCCAGCAGTGCGGGACAGTACACTGAAGCTTTCTTT. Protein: CASSAGQYTEAFF.

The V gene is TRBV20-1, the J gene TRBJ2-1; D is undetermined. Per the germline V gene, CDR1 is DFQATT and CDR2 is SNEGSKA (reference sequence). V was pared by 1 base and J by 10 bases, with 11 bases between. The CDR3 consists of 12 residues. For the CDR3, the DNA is TGCAGTGCTAGAGCTGGGGAAGGGGAGCAGTTCTTC. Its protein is CSARAGEGEQFF.

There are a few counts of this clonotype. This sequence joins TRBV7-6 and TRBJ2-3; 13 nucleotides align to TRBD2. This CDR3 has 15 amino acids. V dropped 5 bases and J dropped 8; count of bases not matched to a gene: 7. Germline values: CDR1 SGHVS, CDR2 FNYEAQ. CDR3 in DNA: TGTGCCAGCAGCCAGACTAGCGGGGGGCCTGGTACGCAGTATTTT. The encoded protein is CASSQTSGGPGTQYF.

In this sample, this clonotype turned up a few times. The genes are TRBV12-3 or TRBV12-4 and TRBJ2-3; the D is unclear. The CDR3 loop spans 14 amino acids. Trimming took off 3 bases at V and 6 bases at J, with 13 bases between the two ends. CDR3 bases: TGTGCCAGCAGTTTCCCTGGGGTGGAGGATACGCAGTATTTT. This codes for CASSFPGVEDTQYF.

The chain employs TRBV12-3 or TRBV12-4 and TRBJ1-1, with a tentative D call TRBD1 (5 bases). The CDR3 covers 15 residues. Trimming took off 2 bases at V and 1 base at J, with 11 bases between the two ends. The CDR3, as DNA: TGTGCCAGCAGTTTACCAGTGGGGCCGAACACTGAAGCTTTCTTT. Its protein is CASSLPVGPNTEAFF.

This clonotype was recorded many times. CDR3 sequence (DNA): TGTGCCAGCAGTGAAGCGGCAAAGAGCACAGATACGCAGTATTTT. It yields the protein CASSEAAKSTDTQYF. The chain employs TRBV25-1 and TRBJ2-3; no clear D. Germline CDR1 MGHDK, CDR2 SYGVNS. The CDR3 sequence is 15 residues long. Between the trimmed V and J ends, which lost 2 bases and 0 bases, there was a span of 9 bases.

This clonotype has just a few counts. The CDR3 region has the DNA TGCAGCGTTGAGGGGGACGGGCCCTACGAGCAGTACTTC. It codes for CSVEGDGPYEQYF. This chain links TRBV29-1 with TRBJ2-7, with D perhaps matching TRBD1 or TRBD2 (5 bases each). The germline V gene has CDR1 SQVTM and CDR2 ANQGSEA. Trimming removed 3 bases from V and 2 bases from J, with 11 bases in between. The CDR3 spans 13 residues.

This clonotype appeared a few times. CDR3 nucleotide sequence: TGTGCCAGCAGTTATTTGGGACTAGCGGGATGCAAAGAAATCTACGAGCAGTACTTC. Amino acid sequence: CASSYLGLAGCKEIYEQYF. This chain connects TRBV6-7 to TRBJ2-7; TRBD2 agrees at 13 bases. TRBV6-7 is labeled an ORF, and its function is uncertain. The CDR3 covers 19 residues. J lost 3 bases, V lost 3 bases, and 14 bases had no gene match.

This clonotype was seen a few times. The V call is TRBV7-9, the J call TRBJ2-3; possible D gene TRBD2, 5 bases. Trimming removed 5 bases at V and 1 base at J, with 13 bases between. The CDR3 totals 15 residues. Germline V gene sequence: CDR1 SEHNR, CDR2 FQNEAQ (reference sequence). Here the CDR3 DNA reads TGTGCCAGCAGCCCTCCCGGGGTGCGCACAGATACGCAGTATTTT. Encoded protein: CASSPPGVRTDTQYF.

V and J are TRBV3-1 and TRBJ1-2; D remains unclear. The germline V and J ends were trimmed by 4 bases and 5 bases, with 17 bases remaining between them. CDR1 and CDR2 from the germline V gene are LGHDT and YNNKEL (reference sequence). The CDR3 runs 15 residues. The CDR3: CASSRLTGLSYGYTF. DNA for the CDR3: TGTGCCAGCAGCCGCCTGACCGGACTGTCTTATGGCTACACCTTC.

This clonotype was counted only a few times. CDR3 bases: TGTGCCAGCAGTTACAGATCCTCAGGGGAGGACTATGGCTACACCTTC. It is translated as CASSYRSSGEDYGYTF. V usage is TRBV6-5 and J usage is TRBJ1-2; perhaps TRBD1 as D (6 bases). The V end lost 2 bases, the J end lost 3 bases, and 16 bases lay between the germline ends. This CDR3 has 16 amino acids. CDR1 and CDR2 (germline): MNHEY, SVGAGI.

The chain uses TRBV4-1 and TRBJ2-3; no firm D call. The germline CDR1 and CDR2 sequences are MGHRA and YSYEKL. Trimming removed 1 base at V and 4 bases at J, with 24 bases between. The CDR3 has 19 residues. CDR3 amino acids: CASSQVRPQQQPTADTQYF. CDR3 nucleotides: TGCGCCAGCAGCCAAGTCCGCCCCCAACAGCAGCCTACAGCAGATACGCAGTATTTT.

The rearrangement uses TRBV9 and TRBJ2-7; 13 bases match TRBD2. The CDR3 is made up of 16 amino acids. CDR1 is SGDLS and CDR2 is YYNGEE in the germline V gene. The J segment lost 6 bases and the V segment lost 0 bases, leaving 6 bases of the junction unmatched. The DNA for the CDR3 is TGTGCCAGCAGCGTAGGGACTAGCGGGAGTGATCGCGAGCAGTACTTC. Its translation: CASSVGTSGSDREQYF.

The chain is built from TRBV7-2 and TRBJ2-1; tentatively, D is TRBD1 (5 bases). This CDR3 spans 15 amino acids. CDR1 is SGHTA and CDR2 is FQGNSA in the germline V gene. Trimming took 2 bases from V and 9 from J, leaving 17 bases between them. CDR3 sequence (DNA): TGTGCCAGCAGCTTATTATTGCAGGGATTGGCTGAGCAGTTCTTC. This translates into CASSLLLQGLAEQFF.

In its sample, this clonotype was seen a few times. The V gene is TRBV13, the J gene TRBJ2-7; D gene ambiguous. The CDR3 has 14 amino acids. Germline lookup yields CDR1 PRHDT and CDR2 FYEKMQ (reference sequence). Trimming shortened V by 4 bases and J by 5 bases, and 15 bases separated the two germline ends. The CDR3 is CASSSRPGPHEQYF. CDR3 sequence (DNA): TGTGCCAGCAGCTCACGGCCTGGGCCCCACGAGCAGTACTTC.

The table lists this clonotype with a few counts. For the CDR3, the DNA is TGTGCCAGCAGCCACACGCGGCGGAGAGGATCTGAAGCTTTCTTT. This encodes CASSHTRRRGSEAFF. This sequence joins TRBV7-9 and TRBJ1-1; no definite D call. CDR1 SEHNR and CDR2 FQNEAQ come from the germline V gene (reference sequence). V was trimmed by 5 bases and J by 6 bases, leaving 19 bases between them. The CDR3 runs to 15 residues. The variable domain in full, with the rest retrieved from reference TRBV7-9 and TRBJ1-1, is DTGVSQNPRHKITKRGQNVTFRCDPISEHNRLYWYRQTLGQGPEFLTYFQNEAQLEKSRLLSDRFSAERPKGSFSTLEIQRTEQGDSAMYLCASSHTRRRGSEAFFGQGTRLTVV.

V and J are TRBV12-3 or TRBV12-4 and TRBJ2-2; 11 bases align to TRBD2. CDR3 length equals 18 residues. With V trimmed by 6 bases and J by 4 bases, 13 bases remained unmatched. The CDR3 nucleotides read TGTGCCAGCAGCCGGAGACCGGGACTAGCGGCGAGCACCGGGGAGCTGTTTTTT. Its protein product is CASSRRPGLAASTGELFF.

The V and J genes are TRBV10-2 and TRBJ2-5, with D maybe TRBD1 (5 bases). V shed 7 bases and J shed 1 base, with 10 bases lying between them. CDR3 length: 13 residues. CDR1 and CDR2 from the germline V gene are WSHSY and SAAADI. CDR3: CASTQGFQETQYF. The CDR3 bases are TGCGCCAGCACCCAGGGTTTCCAAGAGACCCAGTACTTC.

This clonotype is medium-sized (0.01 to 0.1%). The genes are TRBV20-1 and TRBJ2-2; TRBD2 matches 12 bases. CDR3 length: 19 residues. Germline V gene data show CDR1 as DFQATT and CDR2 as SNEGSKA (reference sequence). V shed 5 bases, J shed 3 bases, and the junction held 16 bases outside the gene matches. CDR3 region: CSARVQQGTSGRYTGELFF. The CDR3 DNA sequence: TGCAGTGCTCGGGTACAACAGGGAACTAGCGGGAGGTACACCGGGGAGCTGTTTTTT.

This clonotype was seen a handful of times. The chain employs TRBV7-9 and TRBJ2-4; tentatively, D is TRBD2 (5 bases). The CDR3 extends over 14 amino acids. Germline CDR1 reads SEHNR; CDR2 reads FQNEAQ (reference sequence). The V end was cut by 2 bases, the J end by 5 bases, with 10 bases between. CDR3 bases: TGTGCCAGCAGCTTACTCGGGGATCAAAACATTCAGTACTTC. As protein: CASSLLGDQNIQYF.

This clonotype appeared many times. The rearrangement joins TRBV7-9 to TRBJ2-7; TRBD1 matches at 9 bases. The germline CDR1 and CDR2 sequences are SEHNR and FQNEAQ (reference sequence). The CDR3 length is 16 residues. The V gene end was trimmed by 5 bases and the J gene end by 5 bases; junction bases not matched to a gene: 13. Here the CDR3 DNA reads TGTGCCAGCAGCCCGGCACCGGGACAGGGAATTGACGAGCAGTACTTC. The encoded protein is CASSPAPGQGIDEQYF.

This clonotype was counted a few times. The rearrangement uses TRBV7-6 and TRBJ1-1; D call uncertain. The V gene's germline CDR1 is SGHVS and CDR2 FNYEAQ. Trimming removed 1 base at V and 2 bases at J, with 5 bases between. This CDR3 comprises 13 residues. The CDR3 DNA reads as TGTGCCAGCAGCTTAGATCCCAACACTGAAGCTTTCTTT. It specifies CASSLDPNTEAFF.

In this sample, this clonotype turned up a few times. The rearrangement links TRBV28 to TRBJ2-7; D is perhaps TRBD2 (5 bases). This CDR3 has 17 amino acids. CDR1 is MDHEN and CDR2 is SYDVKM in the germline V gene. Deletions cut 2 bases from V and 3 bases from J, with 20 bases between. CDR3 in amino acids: CASSLPSLRARDYEQYF. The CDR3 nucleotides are TGTGCCAGCAGTTTACCCTCGTTAAGGGCGAGGGACTACGAGCAGTACTTC.